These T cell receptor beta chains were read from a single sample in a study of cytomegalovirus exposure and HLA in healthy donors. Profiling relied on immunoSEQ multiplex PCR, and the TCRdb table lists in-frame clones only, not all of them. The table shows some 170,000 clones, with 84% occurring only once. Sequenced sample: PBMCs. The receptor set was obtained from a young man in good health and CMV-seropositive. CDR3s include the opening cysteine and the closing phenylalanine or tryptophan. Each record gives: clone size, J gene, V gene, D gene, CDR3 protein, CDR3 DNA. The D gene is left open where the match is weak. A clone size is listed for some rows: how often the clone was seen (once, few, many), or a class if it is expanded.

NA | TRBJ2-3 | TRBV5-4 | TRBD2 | CASSLRTSGTTDTQYF | TGTGCCAGCAGCTTAAGAACTAGCGGCACCACAGATACGCAGTATTTT
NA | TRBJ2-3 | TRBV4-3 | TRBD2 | CASSPSPTSGEPDTQYF | TGCGCCAGCAGCCCCTCCCCAACTAGCGGGGAGCCAGATACGCAGTATTTT
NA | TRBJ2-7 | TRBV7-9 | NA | CASSLSGDEQYF | TGTGCCAGCAGCTTATCGGGGGACGAGCAGTACTTC
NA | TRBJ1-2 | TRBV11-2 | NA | CASTLRGETGYGYTF | TGTGCCAGCACCCTCCGGGGAGAAACCGGGTATGGCTACACCTTC
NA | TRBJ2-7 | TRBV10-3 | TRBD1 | CAIMGQASYEQYF | TGTGCCATCATGGGACAGGCGTCTTACGAGCAGTACTTC
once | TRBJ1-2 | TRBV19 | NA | CASSPAGLTYGYTF | TGTGCCAGTAGTCCGGCAGGCCTTACCTATGGCTACACCTTC
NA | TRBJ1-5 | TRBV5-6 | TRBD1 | CASSYRQGRQPQHF | TGTGCCAGCAGCTACCGACAGGGACGCCAGCCCCAGCATTTT
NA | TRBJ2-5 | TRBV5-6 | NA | CATSGGETQYF | TGTGCCACCTCCGGCGGAGAGACCCAGTACTTC
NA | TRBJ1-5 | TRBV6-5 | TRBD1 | CASSRDRINQPQHF | TGTGCCAGCAGCCGGGACAGGATCAATCAGCCCCAGCATTTT
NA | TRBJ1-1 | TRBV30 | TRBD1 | CAWSEGQGVTEAFF | TGTGCCTGGAGTGAGGGACAGGGGGTCACTGAAGCTTTCTTT
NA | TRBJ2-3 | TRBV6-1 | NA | CASNLLGRPADTQYF | TGTGCCAGCAATCTCTTGGGGCGGCCTGCAGATACGCAGTATTTT
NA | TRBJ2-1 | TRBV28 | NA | CATWGEWAYNEQFF | TGTGCCACCTGGGGGGAGTGGGCCTACAATGAGCAGTTCTTC
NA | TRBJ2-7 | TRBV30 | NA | CAWSRGDRSYEQYF | TGTGCCTGGAGTAGGGGGGACAGATCCTACGAGCAGTACTTC
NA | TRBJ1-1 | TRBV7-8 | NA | CASSPLVQGNTEAFF | TGTGCCAGCAGCCCCTTGGTACAGGGAAACACTGAAGCTTTCTTT
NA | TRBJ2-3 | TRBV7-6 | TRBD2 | CASSLEERGPSTDTQYF | TGTGCCAGCAGCTTAGAGGAGCGGGGACCTAGCACAGATACGCAGTATTTT
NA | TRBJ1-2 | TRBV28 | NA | CASSPPAGAVGYTF | TGTGCCAGCAGTCCTCCTGCGGGGGCGGTTGGCTACACCTTC
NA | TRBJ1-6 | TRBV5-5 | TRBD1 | CASSLQPGQFNSPLHF | TGTGCCAGCAGCTTACAACCGGGACAGTTTAATTCACCCCTCCACTTT
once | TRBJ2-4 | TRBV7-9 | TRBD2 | CASSLIELAGIKNIQYF | TGTGCCAGCAGCTTAATTGAGCTAGCGGGTATCAAAAACATTCAGTACTTC
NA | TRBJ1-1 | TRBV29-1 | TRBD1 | CSVLTGGSTEAFF | TGCAGCGTTCTGACAGGGGGGAGCACTGAAGCTTTCTTT
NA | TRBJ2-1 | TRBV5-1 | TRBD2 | CASSSGGSPYNEQFF | TGCGCCAGCAGCTCGGGCGGGAGCCCCTACAATGAGCAGTTCTTC
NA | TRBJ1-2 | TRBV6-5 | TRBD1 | CASSDRGYYGYTF | TGTGCCAGCAGCGACAGGGGGTACTATGGCTACACCTTC
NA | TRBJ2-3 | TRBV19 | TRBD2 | CASRSGPSTDTQYF | TGTGCCAGTCGTAGCGGGCCTAGCACAGATACGCAGTATTTT
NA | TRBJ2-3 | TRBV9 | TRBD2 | CASSVAGSGGGTQYF | TGTGCCAGCAGCGTAGCTGGTAGCGGGGGAGGAACGCAGTATTTT
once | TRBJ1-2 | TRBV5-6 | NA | CASSYLGGDGYTF | TGTGCCAGCAGTTATCTAGGGGGAGATGGCTACACCTTC
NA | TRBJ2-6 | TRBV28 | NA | CASSSSQTTGANVLTF | TGTGCCAGCAGTTCCTCTCAGACTACTGGGGCCAACGTCCTGACTTTC
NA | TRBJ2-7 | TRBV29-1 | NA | CSVEEGARYEQYF | TGCAGCGTTGAAGAGGGGGCTCGGTACGAGCAGTACTTC
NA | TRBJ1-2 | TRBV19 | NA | CASSRGRTNYGYTF | TGTGCCAGTAGCAGGGGACGGACTAACTATGGCTACACCTTC
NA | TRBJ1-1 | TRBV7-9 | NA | CASTDQGAGTEAFF | TGTGCCAGCACCGACCAAGGGGCAGGGACTGAAGCTTTCTTT
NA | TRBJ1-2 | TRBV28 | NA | CASSPTRLPMAPF | TGTGCCAGCAGCCCGACAAGATTACCTATGGCTCCCTTC
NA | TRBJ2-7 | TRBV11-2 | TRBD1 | CASSPRDRGFYEQYF | TGTGCCAGCAGCCCCCGGGACAGGGGGTTCTACGAGCAGTACTTC
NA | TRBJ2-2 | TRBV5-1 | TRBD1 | CASRPQGAYTGELFF | TGCGCCAGCAGGCCTCAGGGGGCCTACACCGGGGAGCTGTTTTTT
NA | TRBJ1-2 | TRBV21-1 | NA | CASSKGDRNYGYTF | TGTGCCAGCAGCAAAGGAGACAGAAACTATGGCTACACCTTC
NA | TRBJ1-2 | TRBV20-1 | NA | CSASGGNGYTF | TGCAGTGCTAGTGGAGGGAATGGCTACACCTTC
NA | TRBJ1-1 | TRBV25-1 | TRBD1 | CASSGRQGSSWDTEAFF | TGTGCCAGCAGTGGGAGACAGGGGTCGAGTTGGGACACTGAAGCTTTCTTT
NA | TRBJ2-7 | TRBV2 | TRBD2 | CASMTSGTSYEQYF | TGTGCCAGCATGACCAGCGGGACCTCCTACGAGCAGTACTTC
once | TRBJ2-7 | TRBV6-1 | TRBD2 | CASRKGSSGAYEQYF | TGTGCCAGCAGGAAAGGGTCTAGCGGTGCCTACGAGCAGTACTTC
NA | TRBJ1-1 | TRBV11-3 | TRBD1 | CASSLDRVTEAFF | TGTGCCAGCAGCTTGGACAGGGTCACTGAAGCTTTCTTT
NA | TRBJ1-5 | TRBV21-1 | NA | CASVRTGGISNQPQHF | TGTGCCAGCGTACGGACAGGAGGGATTAGCAATCAGCCCCAGCATTTT
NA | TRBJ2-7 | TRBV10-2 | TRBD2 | CASSESGRGRYEQYF | TGCGCCAGCAGTGAGTCGGGGAGGGGACGGTACGAGCAGTACTTC
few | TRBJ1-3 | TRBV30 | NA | CAWVGSSGNTIYF | TGTGCCTGGGTGGGCTCCTCTGGAAACACCATATATTTT
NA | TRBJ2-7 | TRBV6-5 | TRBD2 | CASSVGTSGSYEQYF | TGTGCCAGCAGTGTAGGGACTAGCGGCTCCTACGAGCAGTACTTC
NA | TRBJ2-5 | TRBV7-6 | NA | CASSKGEYQETQYF | TGTGCCAGCAGCAAGGGAGAGTACCAAGAGACCCAGTACTTC
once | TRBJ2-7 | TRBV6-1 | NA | CASRGVANEQYF | TGTGCCAGCAGGGGTGTAGCCAACGAGCAGTACTTC
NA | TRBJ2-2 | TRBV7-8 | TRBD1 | CASSGRTGGELFF | TGTGCCAGCAGCGGACGGACAGGGGGGGAGCTGTTTTTT
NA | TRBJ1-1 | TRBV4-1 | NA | CASSQDRGENTEAFF | TGCGCCAGCAGCCAAGATCGTGGAGAGAACACTGAAGCTTTCTTT
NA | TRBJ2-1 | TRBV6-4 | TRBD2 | CASSEIAGGNEQFF | TGTGCCAGCAGTGAGATAGCGGGTGGGAATGAGCAGTTCTTC
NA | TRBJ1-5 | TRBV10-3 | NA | CAVAPGLTQPQHF | TGTGCCGTCGCCCCAGGGTTAACTCAGCCCCAGCATTTT
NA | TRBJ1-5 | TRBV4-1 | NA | CASSQDSPVDQPQHF | TGCGCCAGCAGCCAAGATAGCCCGGTAGATCAGCCCCAGCATTTT
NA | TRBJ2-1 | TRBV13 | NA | CASSLRNGPQFF | TGTGCCAGCAGCTTACGGAATGGGCCTCAGTTCTTC
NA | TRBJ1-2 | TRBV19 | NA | CASSIDPDTFNYGYTF | TGTGCCAGTAGTATAGACCCGGACACTTTCAACTATGGCTACACCTTC
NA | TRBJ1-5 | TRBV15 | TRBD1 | CATSRPGQGRQPQHF | TGTGCCACCAGCAGACCCGGACAGGGACGACAGCCCCAGCATTTT